These 23 T cell receptor beta chains originate from one sample sequenced in a study of neurological immune-mediated disorders. TCRdb called the 5' RACE reads again in MiXCR, with one record for every CDR3 protein. The table includes 55,000 to 65,000 distinct CDR3 sequences, roughly 9.7% detected once. This sample's time point: longitudinal time-point 2. Sequenced material: PBMCs. The source of these receptors is a man aged 30 to 45 in good health.

This clonotype was counted many times. This rearrangement joins TRBV10-3 to TRBJ2-2, with 8 positions matching TRBD1. The V gene end was trimmed by 7 bases and the J gene end by 13 bases; junction bases not matched to a gene: 11. This CDR3 region has 13 residues. CDR1 ENHRY and CDR2 SYGVKD come from the germline V gene. The CDR3 DNA reads TGTGCCATCAACCAGGGGGCGAGTAGAGCGCTGTTTTTT. Amino acids: CAINQGASRALFF.

This clonotype has a count of ten or more. This chain uses TRBV29-1 with TRBJ1-2; TRBD1 matches 8 bases. Germline CDR1 and CDR2: SQVTM and ANQGSEA. The CDR3 contains 17 residues. Unmatched junction bases numbered 10, after V lost 0 bases and J lost 1 base. Written as DNA, the CDR3 is TGCAGCGTTGAAGATCTAGGGGCAGGGGGCGGTAACTATGGCTACACCTTC. Its protein is CSVEDLGAGGGNYGYTF.

This clonotype was seen only once. The V and J genes are TRBV20-1 and TRBJ2-1, with 9 bases aligning to TRBD2. The CDR3 has 16 residues. V trimming: 3 bases; J trimming: 8 bases; junction bases outside the gene matches: 14. The germline V gene encodes CDR1 DFQATT and CDR2 SNEGSKA (reference sequence). The CDR3: CSASSGRGGTGHEQFF. As DNA, the CDR3 is TGCAGTGCTAGCTCCGGGCGGGGGGGGACGGGGCATGAGCAGTTCTTC.

This clonotype was counted many times. This rearrangement joins TRBV7-2 to TRBJ2-7, with TRBD2 matching 15 bases. The CDR3 runs to 15 residues. Germline V CDR1 and CDR2: SGHTA, FQGNSA. V lost 4 bases, J lost 4 bases, and 2 bases stayed unmatched. Here the CDR3 DNA reads TGTGCCAGCAGCTGGGGACTAGCGGGAGGATACGAGCAGTACTTC. It yields the protein CASSWGLAGGYEQYF.

Ten or more counts support this clonotype. This chain connects TRBV29-1 to TRBJ2-7; no firm D call. CDR1 and CDR2 (germline): SQVTM, ANQGSEA. Trimming removed 1 base from V and 0 bases from J, with 16 bases in between. The CDR3 has 16 amino acids. The CDR3 DNA is TGCAGCGTTGAAGGATGGGGTGGGGTCAGCTCCTACGAGCAGTACTTC. It encodes CSVEGWGGVSSYEQYF.

The rearrangement joins TRBV5-1 to TRBJ2-7; D call uncertain. V lost 0 bases and J 4 bases, leaving 17 bases between the germline ends. Germline V gives CDR1 SGHRS, CDR2 YFSETQ. CDR3 length: 16 residues. The CDR3 nucleotides are TGCGCCAGCAGCTTGGAGGTTGGGCTAGTCGGGTACGAGCAGTACTTC. It codes for CASSLEVGLVGYEQYF.

In its sample, this clonotype was seen many times. The rearrangement links TRBV7-2 to TRBJ2-7; 14 bases are shared with TRBD2. Germline CDR1 is SGHTA and CDR2 is FQGNSA. V shed 5 bases and J 9 bases; nucleotides not matched to a gene: 12. The CDR3 extends over 16 amino acids. CDR3 coding DNA: TGTGCCAGCAGCCTAAGTAGACTAGCGGGAGGGGGGGGGCAGTACTTC. It yields the protein CASSLSRLAGGGGQYF. Combining the CDR3 with reference TRBV7-2 and TRBJ2-7 gives the whole variable domain GAGVSQSPSNKVTEKGKDVELRCDPISGHTALYWYRQSLGQGLEFLIYFQGNSAPDKSGLPSDRFSAERTGGSVSTLTIQRTQQEDSAVYLCASSLSRLAGGGGQYFGPGTRLTVT.

On this clonotype: This is likely a read error, given that the CDR3 carries no conserved phenylalanine or tryptophan at its end. The V gene is TRBV28, the J gene TRBJ2-3; the match to TRBD2 covers 14 bases. In germline, CDR1 is MDHEN, CDR2 SYDVKM. This CDR3 has 17 residues. The CDR3 nucleotides read TGTGCCAGCAGTCGTTTGGGGACTAGCGGGAGAAGGGATAAGCAGTATTTG. Protein product: CASSRLGTSGRRDKQYL.

Many counts were recorded for this clonotype. The chain recombines TRBV20-1 with TRBJ2-1, with TRBD2 identical over 8 bases. Germline values: CDR1 DFQATT, CDR2 SNEGSKA (reference sequence). Trimming took 6 bases from V and 9 from J; bases not matched to a gene: 22. CDR3 size: 17 residues. CDR3 residues: CSADFTGPAGDYIEQFF. CDR3 DNA sequence: TGCAGTGCAGATTTTACAGGGCCAGCGGGAGATTATATTGAGCAGTTCTTC.

This clonotype was counted many times. The chain uses TRBV6-2 or TRBV6-3 and TRBJ2-7, with 8 bases fitting TRBD1. J gave up 4 bases and V 6 bases, and 8 bases lay outside the gene matches. The CDR3 runs to 14 residues. CDR1 MNHEY and CDR2 SVGEGT come from the germline V gene. The DNA of the CDR3 is TGTGCCAGCAGATTACAGGGGGTCGTTTACGAGCAGTACTTC. Protein: CASRLQGVVYEQYF.

This clonotype was picked up many times. V usage is TRBV12-3 or TRBV12-4 and J usage is TRBJ1-1; 7 bases map to TRBD1. V gave up 7 bases and J gave up 11 bases; unmatched junction bases: 19. The CDR3 is 15 residues long. The DNA for the CDR3 is TGTGCCAGCACCGATACGACAGGGAAGACCGTAAGGGCTTTCTTT. Translating gives CASTDTTGKTVRAFF.

The V call is TRBV11-2, the J call TRBJ1-4, with a weak D call TRBD1 (5 bases). This CDR3 comprises 14 residues. Germline assignment: CDR1 SGHAT and CDR2 FQNNGV. Between the trimmed V and J ends, which lost 7 bases and 8 bases, there was a span of 17 bases. CDR3 sequence (DNA): TGTGCCAGCACCTCCTCCCACGGGGGGGAAAAACTGTTTTTT. Translating it yields CASTSSHGGEKLFF.

The chain recombines TRBV20-1 with TRBJ2-7; TRBD2 matches 12 bases. The germline CDR1 and CDR2 sequences are DFQATT and SNEGSKA (reference sequence). After removal of 2 bases from V and 5 bases from J, the junction contained 4 bases not matched to a gene. The CDR3 consists of 14 residues. CDR3 nucleotide sequence: TGCAGTGCTAGACTAGCGGGAGGGTCAGACGAGCAGTACTTC. The encoded protein is CSARLAGGSDEQYF.

There are many counts of this clonotype. The chain employs TRBV27 and TRBJ2-5, with D possibly TRBD2 on 6 matching bases. Germline-derived CDR1 and CDR2 are MNHEY and SMNVEV (reference sequence). There are 14 residues in the CDR3. V was shortened by 5 bases and J by 5 bases, with 15 bases between the two germline ends. In DNA, the CDR3 is TGTGCCAGCAGTCCCCTCGGGGGTAGTGAGACCCAGTACTTC. It is translated as CASSPLGGSETQYF.

This clonotype was detected many times. J is TRBJ2-3 and V is TRBV6-5; D may be TRBD2 (5 bases). The germline CDR1 and CDR2 sequences are MNHEY and SVGAGI. V was trimmed by 6 bases and J by 0 bases, leaving 7 bases between them. This CDR3 spans 13 amino acids. CDR3 in amino acids: CASSRTSTDTQYF. The CDR3 DNA reads as TGTGCCAGCAGCCGGACTAGCACAGATACGCAGTATTTT.

This clonotype came up many times. The chain recombines TRBV28 with TRBJ1-2; no definite D call. The CDR3 totals 13 residues. V lost 5 bases to trimming and J lost 6 bases, with 13 bases between them. Germline CDR1 is MDHEN and CDR2 is SYDVKM. The CDR3 nucleotides are TGTGCCAGCAGTGCCGGCGTCTCGAATGGCTACACCTTC. This sequence encodes CASSAGVSNGYTF.

This clonotype was detected many times. A junction boundary mismatches the germline segment, possibly from a read error. The rearrangement links TRBV20-1 to TRBJ1-2, with 8 bases matching TRBD1. Germline V gene sequence: CDR1 DFQATT, CDR2 SNEGSKA (reference sequence). The CDR3 extends over 12 amino acids. Written as DNA, the CDR3 is TGCAGTGCTGAGTTAAACAGGGGGGCTATTAGCTTC. Encoded protein: CSAELNRGAISF.

This clonotype was recorded many times. The J gene is TRBJ2-3, the V gene TRBV5-1; D is perhaps TRBD2 (6 bases). Germline assignment: CDR1 SGHRS and CDR2 YFSETQ. With 4 bases removed from V and 5 bases from J, the gap between germline ends came to 17 bases. This CDR3 contains 15 residues. The CDR3 region is CASSQLAPAVDTQYF. The CDR3 DNA is TGCGCCAGCAGCCAACTAGCACCGGCGGTAGATACGCAGTATTTT. Supplemented by reference TRBV5-1 and TRBJ2-3, the full variable domain reads KAGVTQTPRYLIKTRGQQVTLSCSPISGHRSVSWYQQTPGQGLQFLFEYFSETQRNKGNFPGRFSGRQFSNSRSEMNVSTLELGDSALYLCASSQLAPAVDTQYFGPGTRLTVL.

This clonotype was picked up many times. The chain links TRBV11-2 to TRBJ2-1, with 14 bases lining up with TRBD2. V shed 5 bases, J shed 4 bases, and the junction held 1 base outside the gene matches. The CDR3 totals 15 residues. CDR1 SGHAT and CDR2 FQNNGV come from the germline V gene. The CDR3 protein is CASSGTSGSYNEQFF. CDR3 sequence (DNA): TGTGCCAGCAGCGGGACTAGCGGGAGTTACAATGAGCAGTTCTTC.

The rearrangement uses TRBV5-5 and TRBJ2-7; D possibly corresponds to TRBD1 (7 bases). This CDR3 is built from 14 residues. V lost 2 bases to trimming and J lost 5 bases, with 14 bases between them. Germline V gene data show CDR1 as SGHKS and CDR2 as YYEKEE (reference sequence). In nucleotides, the CDR3 is TGTGCCAGCAGCTTCGGGCAGGGGGGAAACGAGCAGTACTTC. It encodes CASSFGQGGNEQYF.

In its sample, this clonotype was seen many times. The chain employs TRBV6-1 and TRBJ2-3, with D unclear. The length of the CDR3 is 14 residues. CDR1 is MNHNS and CDR2 is SASEGT in the germline V gene. Here the CDR3 reads CATLPDKYTDTQYF. CDR3 nucleotide sequence: TGTGCGACCCTTCCGGATAAATACACAGATACGCAGTATTTT.

This clonotype was detected ten times or more. The CDR3 region is CASSPAGFGPYF. The DNA for the CDR3 is TGTGCCAGCTCACCAGCAGGGTTTGGGCCGTACTTC. The J gene is TRBJ2-7, the V gene TRBV18; tentative D call: TRBD1 (5 bases). Per germline, CDR1 KGHSH and CDR2 LQKENI. CDR3 length: 12 residues. Trimming removed 2 bases from V and 12 bases from J, with 14 bases in between.

The table lists this clonotype with many counts. This chain uses TRBV12-3 or TRBV12-4 with TRBJ2-2, with TRBD2 matching over 8 bases. Losses at the gene ends were 2 bases for V and 7 bases for J; bases not matched to a gene: 6. The CDR3 covers 15 residues. CDR3 bases: TGTGCCAGCAGTTTAACTTCGGGAGGGGTCGGGGAGCTGTTTTTT. Amino acids: CASSLTSGGVGELFF.